The clone carrying this T cell receptor (beta chain) was seen many times. The target antigen is unknown. Its ends do not fully match the called genes, so a read error is possible. TCRdb fed the 5' RACE reads into MiXCR, producing one record per CDR3 protein. The sample carries about 10,000 distinct CDR3 sequences, 9.5% to 15% recorded once. The data stem from a study of spatial heterogeneity in lung cancer. Points from the study as a whole: It was found that expanded intratumoral alpha and beta TCR counts tracked tumor mutation counts.

This sample's time point: sample taken at primary tumor resection. The CDR3 consists of 13 residues. The sequencing here drew on lung tumor tissue, taken at surgery. The V call is TRBV12-3 or TRBV12-4, the J call TRBJ2-7, with D tentatively TRBD1 or TRBD2 (5 bases each). The receptor was derived from a male donor with early-stage non-small cell lung cancer. CDR3 in amino acids: CASSLEPGPLQYF. The CDR3 coding sequence is TGCGCCAGCAGTTTGGAGCCGGGACCCCTCCAGTACTTC.